This is a list of T cell receptor beta chains from one sample in a study of regulatory T cells in long-lasting Graves disease. Each CDR3 protein is one row after TCRdb ran MiXCR on the multiplex PCR reads. The sample records some 370,000 distinct CDR3 sequences, approximately 12% being singletons. These records were also assigned to another study, of T cells in Graves' hyperthyroidism and ophthalmopathy.

Sequenced material: peripheral blood mononuclear cells (PBMCs), taken at new diagnosis, from a patient treated with antithyroid drugs. These receptors came from a woman younger than 35 with Graves disease. The CDR3 runs from the conserved cysteine through the conserved F or W. A D gene is named only where the DNA matches it firmly. Rows may omit the clone size; those that give it use once, few, many or a size class.

abundance: many; len: 12; v_gene: TRBV28; d_gene: NA; j_gene: TRBJ2-3; CDR3nt: TGTGCCAGCGGGAGGCGGGTGGATACGCAGTATTTT; CDR3aa: CASGRRVDTQYF
abundance: NA; len: 16; v_gene: TRBV18; d_gene: TRBD1; j_gene: TRBJ2-2; CDR3nt: TGTGCCAGCTCACCGATAGGGGGCACGAACACCGGGGAGCTGTTTTTT; CDR3aa: CASSPIGGTNTGELFF
abundance: few; len: 14; v_gene: TRBV7-2; d_gene: TRBD2; j_gene: TRBJ2-1; CDR3nt: TGTGCCAGCACCAAGAGAATAGCGGGAGTTGAGCAGTTCTTC; CDR3aa: CASTKRIAGVEQFF
abundance: many; len: 14; v_gene: TRBV12-3/TRBV12-4; d_gene: NA; j_gene: TRBJ2-5; CDR3nt: TGTGCCAGCAGACTCCGGCTAGGAGTGGAGACCCAGTACTTC; CDR3aa: CASRLRLGVETQYF
abundance: few; len: 15; v_gene: TRBV9; d_gene: NA; j_gene: TRBJ2-1; CDR3nt: TGTGCCAGCAGCGTAGCCATAGTCTCCTACAATGAGCAGTTCTTC; CDR3aa: CASSVAIVSYNEQFF
abundance: many; len: 17; v_gene: TRBV28; d_gene: NA; j_gene: TRBJ1-3; CDR3nt: TGTGCCAGCAGTTTAAATGCCAGGGCGAATACTGGAAACACCATATATTTT; CDR3aa: CASSLNARANTGNTIYF
abundance: many; len: 12; v_gene: TRBV20-1; d_gene: NA; j_gene: TRBJ2-5; CDR3nt: TGCAGTGCTAACAGGAACCAAGAGACCCAGTACTTC; CDR3aa: CSANRNQETQYF
abundance: many; len: 13; v_gene: TRBV6-1; d_gene: TRBD1; j_gene: TRBJ1-2; CDR3nt: TGTGCCAGCACCTCGACAGGGACCTATGGCTACACCTTC; CDR3aa: CASTSTGTYGYTF
abundance: many; len: 16; v_gene: TRBV25-1; d_gene: NA; j_gene: TRBJ2-4; CDR3nt: TGTGCCAGCAGTGCACTCCACGAGACGGGTGAAAACATTCAGTACTTC; CDR3aa: CASSALHETGENIQYF
abundance: NA; len: 17; v_gene: TRBV12-3/TRBV12-4; d_gene: NA; j_gene: TRBJ2-3; CDR3nt: TGTGCCAGCAGTTTAGTGCCCATCGTCTCTGTAGTGGATACGCAGTATTTT; CDR3aa: CASSLVPIVSVVDTQYF
abundance: many; len: 14; v_gene: TRBV7-2; d_gene: NA; j_gene: TRBJ2-1; CDR3nt: TGTGCCAGCAGCCGGGACTTCACGCTCAATGAGCAGTTCTTC; CDR3aa: CASSRDFTLNEQFF
abundance: many; len: 13; v_gene: TRBV7-2; d_gene: NA; j_gene: TRBJ1-5; CDR3nt: TGTGCCAGCAGTTTATCAGGCAATCAGCCCCAGCATTTT; CDR3aa: CASSLSGNQPQHF
abundance: many; len: 11; v_gene: TRBV10-3; d_gene: NA; j_gene: TRBJ1-1; CDR3nt: TGTGCCATCAGTGCGGGAGGCACAGCTTTCTTT; CDR3aa: CAISAGGTAFF
abundance: many; len: 16; v_gene: TRBV12-3/TRBV12-4; d_gene: NA; j_gene: TRBJ1-5; CDR3nt: TGTGCCAGCAGTTTTCGGAGTAAGGGGGTTAATCAGCCCCAGCATTTT; CDR3aa: CASSFRSKGVNQPQHF
abundance: many; len: 11; v_gene: TRBV5-1; d_gene: NA; j_gene: TRBJ2-2; CDR3nt: TGTGCCAGCAGCTTGGAAGGGGAGCTGTTTTTT; CDR3aa: CASSLEGELFF
abundance: NA; len: 15; v_gene: TRBV20-1; d_gene: NA; j_gene: TRBJ1-5; CDR3nt: TGCAGTGCCGGCGTGGGGCAGGGCAGCAATCAGCCCCAGCATTTT; CDR3aa: CSAGVGQGSNQPQHF
abundance: many; len: 18; v_gene: TRBV7-2; d_gene: NA; j_gene: TRBJ1-2; CDR3nt: TGTGCCAGCAGCTTTTTGGCGGACAGTCAATCGGGATTGGGTGGCTACACCTTC; CDR3aa: CASSFLADSQSGLGGYTF
abundance: many; len: 14; v_gene: TRBV2; d_gene: NA; j_gene: TRBJ2-2; CDR3nt: TGTGCCAGCAGTGGGACAGTGATGACCGGGGAGCTGTTTTTT; CDR3aa: CASSGTVMTGELFF
abundance: many; len: 15; v_gene: TRBV12-3/TRBV12-4; d_gene: NA; j_gene: TRBJ1-2; CDR3nt: TGTGCCAGCAGTTTATCGTCCCTGAGACAGGTTGGCTACACCTTC; CDR3aa: CASSLSSLRQVGYTF
abundance: many; len: 15; v_gene: TRBV5-1; d_gene: TRBD1; j_gene: TRBJ1-2; CDR3nt: TGCGCCAGCAGCTTGGAGGGACAGGGAGACGATGGCTACACCTTC; CDR3aa: CASSLEGQGDDGYTF
abundance: many; len: 14; v_gene: TRBV27; d_gene: NA; j_gene: TRBJ2-1; CDR3nt: TGTGCCAGCAGCCCTAACTTGGGTGGGGATGAGCAGTTCTTC; CDR3aa: CASSPNLGGDEQFF
abundance: many; len: 15; v_gene: TRBV20-1; d_gene: TRBD2; j_gene: TRBJ2-7; CDR3nt: TGCAGTGCTAGATCCTGGACTAGCGGGACCTACGAGCAGTACTTC; CDR3aa: CSARSWTSGTYEQYF
abundance: many; len: 13; v_gene: TRBV10-3; d_gene: NA; j_gene: TRBJ2-3; CDR3nt: TGTGCCAGCGCCCGGGATAGCACAGATACGCAGTATTTT; CDR3aa: CASARDSTDTQYF
abundance: NA; len: 18; v_gene: TRBV6-2/TRBV6-3; d_gene: TRBD2; j_gene: TRBJ2-5; CDR3nt: TGTGCCAGCAGTAGAGACTCCAAGACTAGCGGGAGGGGGGAGACCCAGTACTTC; CDR3aa: CASSRDSKTSGRGETQYF
abundance: many; len: 13; v_gene: TRBV27; d_gene: NA; j_gene: TRBJ2-3; CDR3nt: TGTGCCAGCAGTTCGTATAGGGGAGATACGCAGTATTTT; CDR3aa: CASSSYRGDTQYF
abundance: NA; len: 15; v_gene: TRBV29-1; d_gene: TRBD2; j_gene: TRBJ2-3; CDR3nt: TGCAGCGTTACGGGACTAGCGGACCTCACAGATACGCAGTATTTT; CDR3aa: CSVTGLADLTDTQYF
abundance: NA; len: 14; v_gene: TRBV7-9; d_gene: NA; j_gene: TRBJ1-1; CDR3nt: TGTGCCAGCAGCTCTCCCGTCCGGAACACTGAAGCTTTCTTT; CDR3aa: CASSSPVRNTEAFF
abundance: many; len: 15; v_gene: TRBV2; d_gene: NA; j_gene: TRBJ2-7; CDR3nt: TGTGCCAGCTTAATTGGCGGGTCGAGCTCCTACGAGCAGTACTTC; CDR3aa: CASLIGGSSSYEQYF
abundance: many; len: 15; v_gene: TRBV9; d_gene: NA; j_gene: TRBJ2-5; CDR3nt: TGTGCCAGCAGCGCCGTTCTAGGGGGCCAAGAGACCCAGTACTTC; CDR3aa: CASSAVLGGQETQYF
abundance: many; len: 14; v_gene: TRBV18; d_gene: NA; j_gene: TRBJ1-2; CDR3nt: TGTGCCAGCTCACAGGAAGGGGATGTCTATGGCTACACCTTC; CDR3aa: CASSQEGDVYGYTF
abundance: NA; len: 16; v_gene: TRBV20-1; d_gene: TRBD1; j_gene: TRBJ2-1; CDR3nt: TGCAGTGCTAAAGGATTAGGGACAGGTTTAAACAATGAGCAGTTCTTC; CDR3aa: CSAKGLGTGLNNEQFF
abundance: NA; len: 12; v_gene: TRBV7-9; d_gene: NA; j_gene: TRBJ1-1; CDR3nt: TGTGCCAGCAGCCCAATCAACACTGAAGCTTTCTTT; CDR3aa: CASSPINTEAFF
abundance: many; len: 14; v_gene: TRBV9; d_gene: NA; j_gene: TRBJ1-1; CDR3nt: TGTGCCAGCAGCGCTGATCCCCCGAACACTGAAGCTTTCTTT; CDR3aa: CASSADPPNTEAFF
abundance: few; len: 11; v_gene: TRBV20-1; d_gene: NA; j_gene: TRBJ2-3; CDR3nt: TGCAGTGCGTCGGTTATGGATACGCAGTATTTT; CDR3aa: CSASVMDTQYF